This T cell receptor beta chain was identified during a study of T cells in Graves' hyperthyroidism and ophthalmopathy. On the study more broadly: Peripheral blood was secured at the point of initial diagnosis, before any treatment. Study-wide results and limits: The authors' 13 V-J model separated ophthalmopathy from stable hyperthyroidism.

TCR beta CDR3 region amplification was performed from RNA transcripts. The TCR CDR3 first-round RT-PCR relied on the HTBI primer set. TCRdb itself ran the multiplex PCR reads through MiXCR, one entry per CDR3 protein. The table has approximately 380,000 distinct CDR3 sequences, 11% to 15% seen once. The germline gives CDR1 LNHDA, CDR2 SQIVND (reference sequence). Trimming cost V 5 bases and J 0 bases, with 11 bases left between them. The CDR3 is 14 residues long. Orbital computed tomography and thyroid ultrasound, together with serum TRAb and thyroxine and clinical symptoms, were used for diagnoses. A remark on this clonotype: No antigen is known for it.

The TCR comes from a man between 45 and 60 years old with Graves' ophthalmopathy. The rearrangement links TRBV19 to TRBJ2-7; D is possibly TRBD1 (5 bases). Sample: blood. The CDR3 here is CASSPVGLSYEQYF. Written as DNA, the CDR3 is TGTGCCAGTAGTCCGGTGGGGCTCTCCTACGAGCAGTACTTC.